These 4 T cell receptor beta chains were all obtained from the same sample, sequenced in a study of T cells in Graves' hyperthyroidism and ophthalmopathy. Authors of the study amplified TCR beta CDR3 regions from RNA transcripts. Researchers ran a first-round RT-PCR on the TCR CDR3 using the HTBI primer set. One entry per CDR3 protein results from TCRdb running MiXCR on the multiplex PCR reads. The sample consists of about 300,000 distinct CDR3 sequences, approximately 19% of them appearing once. Sequencing was done on a sample of blood. The receptors here all came from a man aged 45-65 years with Graves' ophthalmopathy.

Ten or more counts support this clonotype. The chain links TRBV12-3 or TRBV12-4 to TRBJ2-3; D gene ambiguous. V lost 6 bases, J lost 4 bases, and 5 bases lay in between. CDR3 length: 11 residues. The CDR3 loop reads CASSSPDTQYF. In nucleotides, the CDR3 is TGTGCCAGCAGCTCCCCAGATACGCAGTATTTT.

The chain uses TRBV28 and TRBJ1-2; D is unresolved. V was shortened by 5 bases and J by 8 bases, with 12 bases between the two germline ends. The length of the CDR3 is 12 residues. The germline gives CDR1 MDHEN, CDR2 SYDVKM. CDR3 sequence reads: CASSGRFGGYTF. DNA of the CDR3: TGTGCCAGCAGTGGTAGGTTCGGGGGCTACACCTTC.

This clonotype was recorded at least ten times. The chain recombines TRBV7-8 with TRBJ1-1; 9 bases are a match to TRBD1. With 5 bases clipped from V and 5 bases from J, the junction kept 9 bases outside the gene matches. This CDR3 comprises 15 residues. CDR1 is SGHVS and CDR2 is FQNEAQ in the germline V gene. This chain's CDR3 is CASSPSGTGRTEAFF. CDR3 in DNA: TGTGCCAGCAGCCCGTCCGGGACAGGGCGGACTGAAGCTTTCTTT. The entire variable domain, with the rest obtained from reference TRBV7-8 and TRBJ1-1, is as follows: GAGVSQSPRYKVAKRGQDVALRCDPISGHVSLFWYQQALGQGPEFLTYFQNEAQLDKSGLPSDRFFAERPEGSVSTLKIQRTQQEDSAVYLCASSPSGTGRTEAFFGQGTRLTVV.

This clonotype has a count of ten or more. The gene calls are TRBV11-2 and TRBJ2-2, with D tentatively TRBD1 or TRBD2 (7 bases each). This CDR3 has 14 amino acids. The V end lost 6 bases, the J end lost 6 bases, and 14 bases lay between the germline ends. In germline, CDR1 is SGHAT, CDR2 FQNNGV. CDR3 sequence reads: CASSSTGRAGELFF. The CDR3 DNA is TGTGCCAGCAGTTCGACAGGGAGGGCCGGGGAGCTGTTTTTT.